Following are 7 T cell receptor beta chains from one sample sequenced in a study of cytomegalovirus exposure and HLA in healthy donors. Vbeta (60) and Jbeta (13) primers were used in the PCR. Assay used: immunoSEQ multiplex PCR; TCRdb lists only in-frame clones, some missing. The table lists 50,000 to 60,000 clones, with 3.5% to 4% in the top ten. Sequenced sample: PBMCs. These receptors came from a male donor in good health and CMV-seronegative.

This CDR3 is CASRMGQGWVEAFF. The CDR3 region has the DNA TGTGCCAGTAGAATGGGACAGGGATGGGTGGAAGCTTTCTTT. V and J are TRBV19 and TRBJ1-1, with 9 bases aligning to TRBD1. The CDR3 length is 14 residues. Germline V lookup: CDR1 LNHDA, CDR2 SQIVND (reference sequence). Trimming cost V 6 bases and J 8 bases; bases outside gene matches: 10. Variable domain in full (rest from reference TRBV19 and TRBJ1-1): DGGITQSPKYLFRKEGQNVTLSCEQNLNHDAMYWYRQDPGQGLRLIYYSQIVNDFQKGDIAEGYSVSREKKESFPLTVTSAQKNPTAFYLCASRMGQGWVEAFFGQGTRLTVV.

The genes are TRBV6-5 and TRBJ1-4; 9 positions match TRBD1. With 6 bases clipped from V and 6 bases from J, the junction kept 5 bases outside the gene matches. The CDR3 totals 14 residues. CDR1 and CDR2 from the germline V gene are MNHEY and SVGAGI. For the CDR3, the DNA is TGTGCCAGCAGGCTACAGGGGGCGTATGAAAAACTGTTTTTT. Its translation: CASRLQGAYEKLFF.

The V gene is TRBV4-1, the J gene TRBJ2-3, with 9 bases fitting TRBD1. The CDR3 is made up of 16 amino acids. Losses at the gene ends were 0 bases for V and 5 bases for J; bases not matched to a gene: 6. Germline CDR1 MGHRA, CDR2 YSYEKL. For the CDR3, the DNA is TGCGCCAGCAGCCAAGATTACAGGGGGCGGAGAGATACGCAGTATTTT. The encoded protein is CASSQDYRGRRDTQYF.

The rearrangement uses TRBV6-5 and TRBJ2-7, with D possibly matching TRBD1 (5 bases). Germline values: CDR1 MNHEY, CDR2 SVGAGI. The CDR3 loop spans 15 amino acids. V was pared by 5 bases and J by 2 bases, with 16 bases between. In DNA, the CDR3 is TGTGCCAGCAGTCATGCTCAGGGCTCCGCCTACGAGCAGTACTTC. Encoded protein: CASSHAQGSAYEQYF.

The genes are TRBV6-5 and TRBJ2-2, with a weak D call TRBD2 (7 bases). Trimming stripped 6 bases from V and 0 bases from J, with 8 bases between. CDR3 length: 14 residues. Germline V gene data show CDR1 as MNHEY and CDR2 as SVGAGI. CDR3 nucleotide sequence: TGTGCCAGCAGAGGGGGGGCGAACACCGGGGAGCTGTTTTTT. Translating it yields CASRGGANTGELFF.

This chain joins TRBV28 and TRBJ2-5; 8 bases are a match to TRBD1. The DNA end is a closer match to TRBJ2-7, so the J assignment may be wrong. Germline CDR1 reads MDHEN; CDR2 reads SYDVKM. This CDR3 contains 14 residues. CDR3 DNA: TGTGCCAGCACTGGGGCGGACAGGGTCTACGAGCAGTACTTC. It codes for CASTGADRVYEQYF.

To note about this clone: The junction and the germline gene differ at one end; a read error may be behind it. The chain uses TRBV11-1 and TRBJ2-6; tentatively, D is TRBD1 (5 bases). The CDR3 length is 15 residues. In germline, CDR1 is SGHAT, CDR2 FQDESV (reference sequence). The CDR3 loop reads CASSFSVSGANALTF. The CDR3 nucleotides read TGTGCCAGCAGCTTTTCAGTCTCTGGGGCCAACGCCCTGACTTTC.